This entry features one T cell receptor beta chain sequence. The antigen is not known. These data are taken from a study of beta chain features in type 1 diabetes. Study-wide findings and caveats: The question left open here concerned HLA type influencing TCRB rearrangement.

The sequenced template was cDNA made from the entire isolated RNA. Clones were read by immunoSEQ multiplex PCR, and TCRdb kept only the in-frame ones, dropping some. The data contain a few hundred thousand clones, 9.5% to 11% of them singletons. Unmatched junction bases numbered 3, after V lost 6 bases and J lost 3 bases. Germline-derived CDR1 and CDR2 are MNHEY and SVGAGI. CDR3 length: 14 residues. Material: naive CD4+ T cells from blood. The chain has TRBV6-5 and TRBJ1-1, with TRBD1 identical over 11 bases. The TCR comes from a woman in her 30s in good health. The CDR3 DNA reads TGTGCCAGCAGCCGGGGACAGGGGGACACTGAAGCTTTCTTT. Its translation: CASSRGQGDTEAFF.